These T cell receptor beta chains were read from a single sample in a study of neurological immune-mediated disorders. TCRdb re-called the 5' RACE reads with MiXCR, one entry per CDR3 protein. The table has about 90,000 distinct CDR3 sequences, over 10% seen once; the top ten hold just under 5%. The sequenced sample was PBMCs. These receptors all stem from a female donor with HTLV-1-associated myelopathy (HAM/TSP). CDR3s include the opening cysteine and the closing phenylalanine or tryptophan. D genes are given only for firm matches. The listing skips clone size in some rows; elsewhere it reads once, few, many or a size class.

>TRBJ1-2|many|TRBD1|TRBV7-9
TGTGCCAGCGACCGGGACAGTAACTATGGCTACACCTTC
CASDRDSNYGYTF
>TRBJ1-1|many|-|TRBV5-1
TGCGCCAGCAGCTTGGCCGCAGGGGCGATTGAAGCTTTCTTT
CASSLAAGAIEAFF
>TRBJ2-3|many|TRBD1|TRBV20-1
TGCAGTGCTAGGAGGACAGGGGAATTGGATACGCAGTATTTT
CSARRTGELDTQYF
>TRBJ2-1|many|-|TRBV5-1
TGCGCCAGCAGCGCTGACCTAGTCAACAATGAGCAGTTCTTC
CASSADLVNNEQFF
>TRBJ1-1|-|-|TRBV5-6
TGTGCCAGCAGCTTGAGGGGGGGATCCTCTGAAGCTTTCTTT
CASSLRGGSSEAFF
>TRBJ2-3|-|-|TRBV7-8
TGTGCCAGCAGAGAGAACGCCCCGGATACGCAGTATTTT
CASRENAPDTQYF
>TRBJ2-1|many|-|TRBV27
TGTGCCAGCAGTTTATATGTTTCGGGGGCTCGCTACAATGAGCAGTTCTTC
CASSLYVSGARYNEQFF
>TRBJ1-2|few|-|TRBV30
TGTGCCTGGAATAGGGGCCCCCTGGGAGGCTACACCTTC
CAWNRGPLGGYTF
>TRBJ2-7|few|-|TRBV5-1
TGCGCCAGCAGCACAAAAAACAGGGCCGATACCTACGAGCAGTACTTC
CASSTKNRADTYEQYF
>TRBJ2-1|many|-|TRBV3-1
TGTGCCAGCAGCCATACGGGGGCCGGGGATGAGCAGTTCTTC
CASSHTGAGDEQFF
>TRBJ2-3|few|TRBD2|TRBV28
TGTGCCAGCAGTTCCCGACTAGCGGGGTACACAGATACGCAGTATTTT
CASSSRLAGYTDTQYF
>TRBJ2-7|many|TRBD1|TRBV6-1
TGTGCCAGCAGTCGTACGGGGACAGAACAGTACTTC
CASSRTGTEQYF
>TRBJ2-2|many|-|TRBV5-1
TGCGCCAGCAGCTTTTCTCCAGGGACGGCCGGGGAGCTGTTTTTT
CASSFSPGTAGELFF
>TRBJ2-5|many|-|TRBV24-1
TGTGCCACCAGTCATGGTGGACGCGAGACCCAGTACTTC
CATSHGGRETQYF
>TRBJ1-2|many|-|TRBV5-1
TGCGCCAGCAGCTTGGACGGGACAATCTATGGCTACACCTTC
CASSLDGTIYGYTF
>TRBJ2-7|many|TRBD1|TRBV6-5
TGTGCCACACGACAGGGGGGTACTTTCTCCTACGAGCAGTACTTC
CATRQGGTFSYEQYF
>TRBJ2-3|many|TRBD2|TRBV7-6
TGTGCCAGCAGCCCGACGGCGGCGAGCGGGGGGGCAAGGGATACGCAGTATTTT
CASSPTAASGGARDTQYF